Listed below are T cell receptor beta chains from one sample, sequenced in a study of blood T cell repertoires in COVID-19. Profiling relied on immunoSEQ multiplex PCR, and the TCRdb table lists in-frame clones only, not all of them. Of 310,000 or so clones in the sample, about nine tenths were seen once. Material: peripheral blood. All receptors derive from a young man with COVID-19, enrolled during active disease. CDR3s include the opening cysteine and the closing phenylalanine or tryptophan. The D gene is left open where the match is weak. Size values are once, few and many counts, or a class for expanded clones, and some rows have none.

clone_size,cdr3_length,d_call,v_call,j_call,cdr3_nt,cdr3_aa
-,15,-,TRBV7-6,TRBJ2-2,TGTGCCAGCAGCACCCGGGACACCAACACCGGGGAGCTGTTTTTT,CASSTRDTNTGELFF
-,16,-,TRBV7-3,TRBJ1-2,TGTGCCAGCACCCCGACCGGGGGAAGAGCTAACTATGGCCACACCTTC,CASTPTGGRANYGHTF
-,15,TRBD2,TRBV18,TRBJ2-7,TGTGCCAGCTCACGGACTAGCACAACAGTTTACGAGCAGTACTTC,CASSRTSTTVYEQYF
-,15,TRBD1,TRBV19,TRBJ2-7,TGTGCCAGTAGTCCAGGACAGGGGGGAGACTACGAGCAGTACTTC,CASSPGQGGDYEQYF
-,14,-,TRBV29-1,TRBJ2-1,TGCAGCTTATCCGAGACGAGCGCCTACAATGAGCAGTTCTTC,CSLSETSAYNEQFF
-,15,TRBD1,TRBV5-4,TRBJ2-7,TGTGCCAGCAGCAAGGGACAGGGTTTTTTCGACGAGCAGTACTTC,CASSKGQGFFDEQYF
-,23,TRBD2,TRBV19,TRBJ2-1,TGTGCCAGTAGTATGCCGGGACCGCCGGGTCTAGCGGGATCGGTTAGCTCCTACAATGAGCAGTTCTTC,CASSMPGPPGLAGSVSSYNEQFF
-,12,-,TRBV2,TRBJ2-5,TGTGCCAGCAGTGTAACTAAAGAGACCCAGTACTTC,CASSVTKETQYF
-,14,TRBD1,TRBV7-8,TRBJ1-5,TGTGCCAGCACCGACAGGGGCATCAATCAGCCCCAGCATTTT,CASTDRGINQPQHF
-,13,TRBD2,TRBV4-3,TRBJ2-1,TGCGCCAGCAGCCAGGGGACTAGCGGGTCGGTAATCTTC,CASSQGTSGSVIF
-,19,-,TRBV6-2/TRBV6-3,TRBJ1-2,TGTGCCAGCAGTTACCTACCCGGAGACGCCACACTCACTAACTATGGCTACACCTTC,CASSYLPGDATLTNYGYTF
-,14,-,TRBV11-2,TRBJ1-1,TGTGCCAGCCACCCGGGGGGCGCGGAGTCTGAAGCTTTCTTT,CASHPGGAESEAFF
-,16,TRBD2,TRBV25-1,TRBJ2-1,TGTGCCAGCAGTGACACTAGCGGGAGATCCTACAATGAGCAGTTCTTC,CASSDTSGRSYNEQFF
-,15,TRBD2,TRBV25-1,TRBJ2-5,TGTGCCAGCACCCTTCCGGGACTAGCCTCTGAGACCCAGTACTTC,CASTLPGLASETQYF
once,14,-,TRBV6-5,TRBJ1-1,TGTGCCAGCAGCTCCGGGACAAGGGACACTGAAGCTTTCTTT,CASSSGTRDTEAFF
-,13,-,TRBV12-3/TRBV12-4,TRBJ1-1,TGTGCCAGCACCTTGATGACGGGCACTGAAGCTTTCTTT,CASTLMTGTEAFF
-,13,-,TRBV10-3,TRBJ2-1,TGTGCCATCAGTGAGTCGGAAGGGGTTGAGCAGTTCTTC,CAISESEGVEQFF
-,13,-,TRBV14,TRBJ2-2,TGTGCCAGCGCCCGGGTTCACACCGGGGAGCTGTTTTTT,CASARVHTGELFF